This T cell receptor (beta chain) was captured in a study of human T cells and chemical hapten exposure. General study results and limits: There were significantly more large CDR3 similarity clusters among expanded TCRs than among controls. Every donor had alopecia, and their immune response may therefore differ from healthy people's.

The CDR3 consists of 14 residues. Germline trimming cut 6 bases from V and 6 bases from J; bases unmatched to any gene: 8. A single record per CDR3 protein comes from TCRdb applying MiXCR to the RACE reads. Seen here are about 380,000 distinct CDR3 sequences, 4% to 6% observed once, and the top ten hold just over 2.5%. The time point here: pre-sensitization, week 0. As to treatment: therapeutic diphenylcyclopropenone sensitization with weekly scalp DPC. This clonotype was counted between two and nine times. As yet, its antigen is unknown. The clonotype originates from a woman in her forties or fifties with alopecia areata. Some clones in this sample may be carry-over from other donors' samples. The rearrangement links TRBV12-3 or TRBV12-4 to TRBJ2-1; 7 bases align to TRBD2. The specimen comprised whole blood, sampled in connection with sensitization to the hapten diphenylcyclopropenone (DPC). This chain's CDR3 is CASSVGGPSNEQFF. The CDR3 DNA sequence: TGTGCCAGCAGCGTGGGAGGGCCTTCCAATGAGCAGTTCTTC.